The rows below give T cell receptor beta chains drawn from one sample of a study of shared clonotypes between healthy human individuals. Assay: immunoSEQ multiplex PCR; the TCRdb copy retains only in-frame clones and omits some. This table holds 450,000 to 600,000 clones, 75% to 85% found once. The sequenced material came from PBMCs. The receptor source for this set is a woman aged 40 to 55 in good health. Some clones in this sample may be carry-over from other donors' samples. Each CDR3 is given with its conserved first and last residue. D genes are given only for firm matches. A row's size may be missing; if present it is once, few, many or a size class.

. | TRBJ2-7 | few | TRBV11-1 | CASSLRFGGHEQYF | TGTGCCAGCAGCCTGAGGTTCGGGGGCCACGAGCAGTACTTC
TRBD1 | TRBJ1-1 | few | TRBV5-1 | CASSPGQGRAEAFF | TGCGCCAGCAGCCCCGGACAGGGGAGGGCTGAAGCTTTCTTT
TRBD2 | TRBJ2-2 | . | TRBV7-2 | CASSLAGLAGGSSVFF | TGTGCCAGCAGCTTAGCGGGTCTTGCGGGAGGGTCTTCGGTGTTTTTT
. | TRBJ2-7 | . | TRBV28 | CASSLLSNWDTSSYEQYF | TGTGCCAGCAGTTTGTTGAGCAACTGGGACACGAGCTCCTACGAGCAGTACTTC
TRBD1 | TRBJ1-1 | . | TRBV4-3 | CASSQEGDRGSTEAFF | TGCGCCAGCAGCCAAGAGGGCGACAGGGGAAGCACTGAAGCTTTCTTT
. | TRBJ2-1 | . | TRBV11-2 | CASSLTLRNEQFF | TGTGCCAGCAGCTTAACCCTGCGGAATGAGCAGTTCTTC
. | TRBJ1-3 | . | TRBV7-9 | CASTRGGRNTIYF | TGTGCCAGCACCCGCGGGGGCCGAAACACCATATATTTT
TRBD1 | TRBJ2-1 | . | TRBV2 | CASNPGGDEQFF | TGTGCCAGCAACCCAGGGGGCGATGAGCAGTTCTTC
. | TRBJ1-2 | . | TRBV19 | CASSLPRQVAPYGYTF | TGTGCCAGTAGCCTCCCCCGCCAGGTCGCGCCTTATGGCTACACCTTC
TRBD2 | TRBJ2-1 | . | TRBV5-1 | CASSLDGTSSGGQFF | TGCGCCAGCAGCTTGGATGGGACTTCGTCGGGGGGGCAGTTCTTC
. | TRBJ1-1 | . | TRBV5-4 | CASSFGRVNTEAFF | TGTGCCAGCAGCTTCGGCAGGGTAAACACTGAAGCTTTCTTT
. | TRBJ2-7 | . | TRBV7-9 | CASSPEITYEQYF | TGTGCCAGCAGCCCAGAGATTACCTACGAGCAGTACTTC
TRBD2 | TRBJ2-1 | . | TRBV28 | CASFGTSGTNEQFF | TGTGCCAGCTTTGGGACTAGCGGGACCAATGAGCAGTTCTTC
TRBD1 | TRBJ1-1 | . | TRBV7-2 | CASSPAGGRVNTEAFF | TGTGCCAGCAGCCCGGCAGGGGGCCGAGTGAACACTGAAGCTTTCTTT
TRBD1 | TRBJ1-5 | . | TRBV23-1 | CASSPPRQGRGYQPQHF | TGCGCCAGCAGTCCACCCCGACAGGGAAGGGGATATCAGCCCCAGCATTTT
. | TRBJ1-2 | . | TRBV9 | CASSVQGSYGYTF | TGTGCCAGCAGCGTACAGGGGAGCTATGGCTACACCTTC
. | TRBJ2-2 | . | TRBV10-3 | CAISPPAGELFF | TGTGCCATCAGCCCCCCGGCCGGGGAGCTGTTTTTT
. | TRBJ1-4 | . | TRBV4-1 | CASSSDPRTTNEKLFF | TGCGCCAGCAGCTCAGACCCTCGGACAACTAATGAAAAACTGTTTTTT
. | TRBJ1-2 | . | TRBV29-1 | CSVEDTLYGYTF | TGCAGCGTTGAAGACACACTCTATGGCTACACCTTC
TRBD1 | TRBJ1-2 | . | TRBV28 | CASSLWGGQLYGYTF | TGTGCCAGCAGTTTATGGGGGGGACAGCTCTATGGCTACACCTTC
. | TRBJ2-2 | . | TRBV5-8 | CASSLALGAPNTGELFF | TGTGCCAGCAGCTTGGCCTTAGGGGCACCGAACACCGGGGAGCTGTTTTTT
TRBD1 | TRBJ1-4 | . | TRBV6-5 | CASSARLQGNEKLFF | TGTGCCAGCAGTGCCAGATTACAGGGGAATGAAAAACTGTTTTTT
. | TRBJ2-2 | . | TRBV7-9 | CASSLFMGTGELFF | TGTGCCAGCAGCTTATTCATGGGCACCGGGGAGCTGTTTTTT
. | TRBJ2-3 | once | TRBV5-1 | CASSLATDLDTQYF | TGCGCCAGCAGCTTGGCAACGGACCTAGATACGCAGTATTTT